This is a list of T cell receptor beta chains from one sample in a study of CD8 T cells in ankylosing spondylitis. TCRdb re-called the 5' RACE reads through MiXCR, storing one row per CDR3 protein. The profile shows 100,000 to 150,000 distinct CDR3 sequences, 9.3% of them singletons. The sample consisted of blood, either unsorted or a sorted T cell fraction (not recorded which). These receptors all come from a male donor with ankylosing spondylitis or in good health (not recorded which). Both conserved end residues are part of each CDR3. The order of the fields is J gene, clone size, V gene, D gene, CDR3 DNA, CDR3 protein. D genes are given only for firm matches. Clone size, where shown, is once, few, many, or a class for clones that have expanded.

>TRBJ2-3|many|TRBV5-1|TRBD2
TGCGCCAGCTGCCTAGCGGCGGATAACCTCGACTCGCAGTATTTT
CASCLAADNLDSQYF
>TRBJ2-7|-|TRBV6-2/TRBV6-3|TRBD2
TGTGCCAGCAGTCCCGGACTAGCGGGGAGCCTCTACGAGCAGTACTTC
CASSPGLAGSLYEQYF
>TRBJ2-1|many|TRBV20-1|TRBD2
TGCAGTGCCCTAGCGGGAGGGGGGAACAATGAGCAGTTCTTC
CSALAGGGNNEQFF
>TRBJ2-7|few|TRBV6-1|-
TGTGCCAGCAGGGAACTAGTGGGACCAGAGCGCGAGCAGTACTTC
CASRELVGPEREQYF
>TRBJ2-1|many|TRBV5-1|-
TGCGCCAGCAGCTTGGGACGTAACAATGAGCAGTTCTTC
CASSLGRNNEQFF
>TRBJ2-3|-|TRBV12-3/TRBV12-4|TRBD2
TGTGCCAGCAGTTTAGCTAGCGGGAGGCCAGATACGCAGTATTTT
CASSLASGRPDTQYF
>TRBJ2-7|many|TRBV3-1|TRBD1
TGTGCCAGCAGCCAAGGGGACAGTTACTACGAGCAGTACTTC
CASSQGDSYYEQYF
>TRBJ2-1|-|TRBV11-3|-
TGTGCCAGCAGCTTAGAGATGAACAATGAGCAGTTCTTC
CASSLEMNNEQFF
>TRBJ1-1|-|TRBV5-1|TRBD1
TGCGCCAGCAGCACGGGACAGGGGGGTGTAGCTTTCTTT
CASSTGQGGVAFF
>TRBJ2-7|many|TRBV5-1|-
TGCGCCAGCAAAATTACGCAGGGGAGAAACGAGCAGTACTTC
CASKITQGRNEQYF
>TRBJ2-1|many|TRBV12-3/TRBV12-4|TRBD2
TGTGCCAGCACCCCTAGCGGGAGGGCCCGTTTAGTTGAGCAGTTCTTC
CASTPSGRARLVEQFF